This TCR beta chain originates from a study of T-cell reconstitution after alpha-beta-depleted transplantation in children. Study-wide results and caveats: Elevated TCRbeta diversity at day 60 was traced, in some patients, to surviving recipient T cells and thymic progenitors. About two months after transplant, alpha-beta T cells reportedly came from several hundred expanded graft clones.

Of note for this clonotype: Its target is not known.

Molecular barcoding with unique molecular identifiers was used for the TCRbeta library. One entry per CDR3 protein results from TCRdb running MiXCR on the PCR reads. The repertoire has hundreds of thousands of distinct CDR3 sequences, 10% to 15% of them found once; the top ten carry about 2%. CDR3 length: 15 amino acids. CDR1 and CDR2 (germline): MNHEY, SMNVEV (reference sequence). Trimming took 4 bases from V and 2 from J, leaving 13 bases between them. The chain has TRBV27 and TRBJ2-3, with D unresolved. The source is a male patient between 10 and 17 years old who had a stem cell transplant for acute myeloid leukemia, so the T cells may come from the graft donor. This specimen consisted of PBMCs, mostly from graft donor cells, obtained 360 days after TCRalphabeta/CD19-depleted stem cell transplant. CDR3 protein: CASSSPRRNTDTQYF. For the CDR3, the DNA is TGTGCCAGCAGTTCTCCAAGGCGAAACACAGATACGCAGTATTTT.